The sequence of this TCR beta chain was determined in a study of blood T cell repertoires in COVID-19. Some clones are missing from TCRdb's copy, which holds only in-frame ones; the method was immunoSEQ multiplex PCR. The sample holds 120,000 to 150,000 clones, 75% to 85% seen once. Germline V gives CDR1 KGHSH, CDR2 LQKENI. The CDR3 spans 15 residues. V lost 4 bases, J lost 1 base, and 13 bases lay in between. The origin of this receptor is a woman of 80 years or more with acute or convalescent COVID-19. J is TRBJ2-5 and V is TRBV18, with D maybe TRBD1 (6 bases). The sequencing input was peripheral blood. This CDR3 reads CASSLQTGPQETQYF. The CDR3 coding sequence is TGTGCCAGCTCACTACAGACAGGCCCCCAAGAGACCCAGTACTTC.